This is a list of T cell receptor beta chains from one sample in a study of early T cells in non-severe SARS-CoV-2 infection. MiXCR, applied by TCRdb to the 5' RACE reads, yields one record per CDR3 protein. The sample yields 85,000 to 120,000 distinct CDR3 sequences, about an eighth seen once. The sample was whole blood. These receptors came from an adult who was a healthcare worker with PCR-confirmed SARS-CoV-2 infection or an uninfected control (not recorded which). CDR3s include the opening cysteine and the closing phenylalanine or tryptophan. Part of the rows lack a size; the others show once, few, many or a class for expanded clones.

clone_size	v_call	j_call	cdr3_aa
many	TRBV18	TRBJ2-7	CASSPRTGGPTSEQYF
many	TRBV7-2	TRBJ2-7	CASNLKSGQGSEQYF
many	TRBV4-3	TRBJ2-7	CASSQDQGKGYEQYF
-	TRBV28	TRBJ2-7	CAAGGEYEQYF
many	TRBV18	TRBJ2-5	CASSPPSGETQYF
many	TRBV30	TRBJ2-2	CAWKGTGHTGELFF
-	TRBV12-3/TRBV12-4	TRBJ2-7	CASRKAREVYEQYF
-	TRBV19	TRBJ2-1	CASSPRLAGGRNEQFF
-	TRBV7-9	TRBJ2-1	CASSSDIKNNEQFF
few	TRBV28	TRBJ1-2	CASSGERGSYGYTF
-	TRBV20-1	TRBJ2-1	CSARGLADSNEQFF
few	TRBV6-4	TRBJ2-7	CASVCHLRRYYEQYF
-	TRBV28	TRBJ1-4	CASRSTNEKLFF
-	TRBV20-1	TRBJ2-5	CSAREPTDREETQYF
-	TRBV5-1	TRBJ2-7	CASSSWHGAQYF
many	TRBV28	TRBJ2-7	CASSLSGRGRRNF
-	TRBV4-1	TRBJ2-7	CASSQEPRGYEQYF
many	TRBV30	TRBJ1-3	CAWDYMAGNTIYF
few	TRBV5-4	TRBJ2-3	CASSLGVRQGTDTQYF
many	TRBV11-2	TRBJ2-1	CASSSSLEGLANNEQFF
few	TRBV12-3/TRBV12-4	TRBJ1-4	CASRLREKLFF
many	TRBV29-1	TRBJ2-7	CSVEEREPYEQYF
-	TRBV7-5	TRBJ1-4	CISVPEAETGTAEKLFF
-	TRBV28	TRBJ2-3	CASIPRPTVSRVADTQYF
few	TRBV10-3	TRBJ2-7	CAISDGGSYEQYF
few	TRBV19	TRBJ2-2	CASSIPQGGELFF
many	TRBV6-2/TRBV6-3	TRBJ2-1	CASRGNEQFF
few	TRBV19	TRBJ2-3	CASNPSGISTDTQYF
-	TRBV7-9	TRBJ2-1	CASSPRLGTGTEQFF
-	TRBV25-1	TRBJ1-2	CASSEFGGGQGRNYGYTF
-	TRBV29-1	TRBJ2-7	CSVVQAYEQYF
many	TRBV25-1	TRBJ2-7	CASSVAGELYEQYF
-	TRBV19	TRBJ2-1	CASSIISGSSYNEQFF
-	TRBV11-2	TRBJ2-3	CASSLNPLSSTDTQYF
-	TRBV28	TRBJ1-3	CASSLAVKGTIYF
many	TRBV3-1	TRBJ2-1	CASSHSFLEQFF
-	TRBV5-1	TRBJ2-1	CASSFGGRGNNEQFF
-	TRBV29-1	TRBJ2-2	CSVYGRGTGELFF
-	TRBV20-1	TRBJ2-7	CSAREEAPYEQYF
-	TRBV29-1	TRBJ2-6	CSVAASGANVLTF